One T cell receptor (beta chain) is described in this entry. The sample is drawn from a study of blood T cell repertoires in COVID-19. Study context: Some COVID-19 samples were acute and others convalescent; all came from the United States, Italy and Spain. PBMCs, B-cell-depleted T cells, or T cells provided the cDNA or gDNA that made up the material.

Two negative PCRs, clearance, or symptom resolution had been documented for recovered Cohort 3 donors. Methods used by the authors: Scientists estimated how many nucleated cells there were by amplifying reference gene primers. Assay used: immunoSEQ multiplex PCR; TCRdb lists only in-frame clones, some missing. Clonal size and the V and J genes are those of that table, whereas D and trimming came from the DNA. The sample yields over 300,000 clones, approximately 89% seen once. The V and J ends lost 7 bases and 1 base respectively, with 10 bases between them. The CDR3 is 13 residues long. V usage is TRBV12-3 or TRBV12-4 and J usage is TRBJ1-2, with D possibly TRBD1 on 5 matching bases. The receptor was isolated from a middle-aged woman who had recovered from COVID-19. The sequencing sample was made of PBMCs or T cells enriched from blood (not recorded which). As DNA, the CDR3 is TGTGCCAGCACAAGGGGTCTTAACTATGGCTACACCTTC. Its protein product is CASTRGLNYGYTF.